The 28 T cell receptor beta chains below all came from one sample that was sequenced in a study of radiotherapy plus CTLA-4 blockade in lung cancer (dated by TCRdb to the late 2010s). Preparation of the library involved the immunoSEQ multiplex PCR assay. This is the immuneACCESS table as TCRdb keeps it, with only in-frame sequences that have V and J called. A part of the clones is gone; compared with another copy, unresolved V genes explain less than half, and the rest is unexplained. Here the sample has 70,000 to 95,000 clones; around 84% occur a single time. Over 15% of the sample is in the top ten clones. Sequenced material: peripheral blood, taken from a patient treated with radiotherapy plus ipilimumab. These receptors were obtained from a human donor with non-small cell lung cancer that progressed on radiotherapy plus ipilimumab.

This chain connects TRBV29-1 to TRBJ2-3; D not resolved. The germline gives CDR1 SQVTM, CDR2 ANQGSEA. The CDR3 is 13 residues long. Trimming took off 6 bases at V and 5 bases at J, with 15 bases between the two ends. CDR3 amino acids: CSVNRALGDTQYF. The CDR3 region has the DNA TGCAGCGTCAACAGAGCGTTGGGAGATACGCAGTATTTT.

In its sample, this clone was seen a few times. The genes are TRBV27 and TRBJ2-5; 8 bases map to TRBD1. The CDR3 is 13 amino acids. Germline V gene data show CDR1 as MNHEY and CDR2 as SMNVEV (reference sequence). Germline trimming cut 6 bases from V and 8 bases from J; bases unmatched to any gene: 8. In DNA form, the CDR3 reads TGTGCCAGCAGCTATACAGGGGGGAGCACCCAGTACTTC. It yields the protein CASSYTGGSTQYF.

This clone was observed a single time. V and J are TRBV16 and TRBJ1-1; perhaps TRBD1 as D (5 bases). CDR3 length: 17 residues. The germline V gene encodes CDR1 KGHSY and CDR2 FQNENV. Trimming removed 4 bases from V and 1 base from J, with 19 bases in between. CDR3 sequence (DNA): TGTGCCAGCAGCCTCCGACCGCTAGGGACGGCGAACACTGAAGCTTTCTTT. It specifies CASSLRPLGTANTEAFF.

This chain joins TRBV28 and TRBJ2-7; possibly TRBD1 or TRBD2 for D (7 bases each). V was clipped by 3 bases and J by 5 bases, with 20 bases between them. Per the germline V gene, CDR1 is MDHEN and CDR2 is SYDVKM. The CDR3 loop spans 16 amino acids. The CDR3 DNA is TGTGCCAGCAGTTTCGTCCTGGGAGGGGGCAGACACGAGCAGTACTTC. The encoded protein is CASSFVLGGGRHEQYF. The full variable domain, its missing parts supplied by reference TRBV28 and TRBJ2-7, is DVKVTQSSRYLVKRTGEKVFLECVQDMDHENMFWYRQDPGLGLRLIYFSYDVKMKEKGDIPEGYSVSREKKERFSLILESASTNQTSMYLCASSFVLGGGRHEQYFGPGTRLTVT.

This clone was counted once. V usage is TRBV19 and J usage is TRBJ2-7, with D possibly being TRBD1 (5 bases). Per germline, CDR1 LNHDA and CDR2 SQIVND (reference sequence). The CDR3 runs 16 residues. The V end lost 6 bases, the J end lost 4 bases, and 22 bases lay between the germline ends. CDR3 in DNA: TGTGCCAGTAGATCACCCCCCGGGCAGGGCCCTTACGAGCAGTACTTC. Translation gives CASRSPPGQGPYEQYF.

The rearrangement uses TRBV5-1 and TRBJ2-1, with D maybe TRBD2 (7 bases). Germline V lookup: CDR1 SGHRS, CDR2 YFSETQ. V lost 0 bases and J lost 8, with 12 bases in between. The CDR3 has 14 residues. As DNA, the CDR3 is TGCGCCAGCAGCTTGGACGGGGGGCGGGATGAGCAGTTCTTC. Its translation is CASSLDGGRDEQFF.

The rearrangement links TRBV4-3 to TRBJ1-3; D is uncertain. Per germline, CDR1 LGHNA and CDR2 YSLEER. Trimming left V 1 base short and J 4 bases short, with 8 bases between. The CDR3 runs to 14 residues. In nucleotides, the CDR3 is TGCGCCAGCAGCCAAGGAGGGTTCGGAAACACCATATATTTT. Translation: CASSQGGFGNTIYF.

V gene TRBV12-5 combines with J gene TRBJ1-1; maybe TRBD1 (6 bases). This CDR3 has 15 residues. Germline CDR1 is LGHNT and CDR2 is FRNRAP. The V gene lost 4 bases and the J gene lost 4 bases, with 16 bases spanning the gap. CDR3 sequence reads: CASGSSTGWGTEAFF. CDR3 in DNA: TGTGCTAGTGGTTCTTCGACAGGATGGGGCACTGAAGCTTTCTTT.

The rearrangement uses TRBV14 and TRBJ1-1; 9 nucleotides line up with TRBD1. The V and J ends lost 1 base and 4 bases, in that order; junction bases with no gene match: 7. This CDR3 is built from 16 residues. In germline, CDR1 is SGHDN, CDR2 FVKESK. The CDR3 bases are TGTGCCAGCAGCCAAGCTGGGGACAGGGCGTCCACTGAAGCTTTCTTT. It specifies CASSQAGDRASTEAFF. Full variable domain (missing parts from reference TRBV14 and TRBJ1-1): EAGVTQFPSHSVIEKGQTVTLRCDPISGHDNLYWYRRVMGKEIKFLLHFVKESKQDESGMPNNRFLAERTGGTYSTLKVQPAELEDSGVYFCASSQAGDRASTEAFFGQGTRLTVV.

The chain has TRBV11-3 and TRBJ2-1, with a weak D call TRBD1 (6 bases). CDR1 and CDR2 from the germline V gene are SGHNT and YENEEA. This CDR3 spans 12 amino acids. V was trimmed by 3 bases and J by 8 bases, leaving 8 bases between them. CDR3 loop: CASSFTGYEQFF. CDR3 DNA sequence: TGTGCCAGCAGCTTTACAGGGTATGAGCAGTTCTTC.

Concerning this clone itself: Other DNA sequences of this sample code for an identical CDR3. This rearrangement joins TRBV18 to TRBJ2-3; 9 bases are a match to TRBD1. The CDR3 has 16 amino acids. In germline, CDR1 is KGHSH, CDR2 LQKENI. V shed 3 bases, J shed 3 bases, and the junction held 7 bases outside the gene matches. CDR3 sequence reads: CASSPPTGGGTDTQYF. In DNA, the CDR3 is TGTGCCAGCTCACCCCCGACAGGGGGAGGGACAGATACGCAGTATTTT.

The gene calls are TRBV7-2 and TRBJ1-2, with a tentative D call TRBD1 (5 bases). Trimming removed 5 bases from V and 5 bases from J, with 9 bases in between. CDR3 length: 12 amino acids. The germline gives CDR1 SGHTA, CDR2 FQGNSA. In DNA form, the CDR3 reads TGTGCCAGCAGCCCACAGGAGTATGGCTACACCTTC. This translates into CASSPQEYGYTF. The full variable domain, completed using reference TRBV7-2 and TRBJ1-2, is GAGVSQSPSNKVTEKGKDVELRCDPISGHTALYWYRQSLGQGLEFLIYFQGNSAPDKSGLPSDRFSAERTGGSVSTLTIQRTQQEDSAVYLCASSPQEYGYTFGSGTRLTVV.

This clone was recorded only once. V and J are TRBV7-2 and TRBJ2-3; TRBD2 is a possible D gene (5 bases). V was pared by 5 bases and J by 4 bases, with 16 bases between. This CDR3 has 15 residues. Germline values: CDR1 SGHTA, CDR2 FQGNSA. The CDR3 loop reads CASSVYLLGADTQYF. The CDR3 DNA sequence: TGTGCCAGCAGCGTCTACTTACTCGGGGCAGATACGCAGTATTTT.

The genes are TRBV7-8 and TRBJ1-2, with D possibly TRBD1 on 5 matching bases. Germline V gene lookup returns CDR1 SGHVS and CDR2 FQNEAQ. Trimming removed 5 bases at V and 4 bases at J, with 17 bases between. This CDR3 spans 15 amino acids. The CDR3 DNA reads as TGTGCCAGCAGCAAAGTACCGGGACTCTCCTATGGCTACACCTTC. This translates into CASSKVPGLSYGYTF.

This clone appeared once. V is TRBV18 and J is TRBJ2-1; the D gene is possibly TRBD2 (6 bases). CDR1 and CDR2 (germline): KGHSH, LQKENI. This CDR3 is built from 15 residues. V gave up 3 bases and J gave up 4 bases, with 13 bases separating them. CDR3 sequence: CASSPEGLLYNEQFF. The CDR3, as DNA: TGTGCCAGCTCACCCGAGGGACTTCTATACAATGAGCAGTTCTTC.

This chain connects TRBV2 to TRBJ2-1; a weak D match, TRBD2 (5 bases). The germline V gene encodes CDR1 SNHLY and CDR2 FYNNEI. The CDR3 spans 16 residues. The ends were cut back, 7 bases at V and 3 bases at J, with 19 bases in the middle. The CDR3, as DNA: TGTGCCAGCACCGAACCCCAGCGGAGCCTCTACAATGAGCAGTTCTTC. Amino acid sequence: CASTEPQRSLYNEQFF.

The chain joins TRBV5-1 to TRBJ2-5; 13 nucleotides match TRBD2. The CDR3 spans 17 residues. After removal of 1 base from V and 11 bases from J, the junction contained 14 bases not matched to a gene. Germline-derived CDR1 and CDR2 are SGHRS and YFSETQ. In DNA form, the CDR3 reads TGCGCCAGCAGCTTGACCCTACTAGCGGGAGGGCCGGGGGAGCAGTACTTC. Protein: CASSLTLLAGGPGEQYF.

The chain carries TRBV19 and TRBJ1-1, with 9 bases fitting TRBD1. Per the germline V gene, CDR1 is LNHDA and CDR2 is SQIVND (reference sequence). This CDR3 region has 15 residues. J was trimmed by 3 bases and V by 6 bases; bases with no gene match: 8. This chain's CDR3 is CASRIPDRGYTEAFF. The DNA of the CDR3 is TGTGCCAGTAGAATTCCCGACAGGGGGTACACTGAAGCTTTCTTT.

V is TRBV30 and J is TRBJ1-4; 7 bases align to TRBD1. The V and J ends lost 7 bases and 3 bases, in that order; junction bases with no gene match: 5. In germline, CDR1 is GTSNPN, CDR2 SVGIG (reference sequence). CDR3 size: 13 residues. CDR3 sequence (DNA): TGTGCCTCTCAGGGGGTTGCTAATGAAAAACTGTTTTTT. Translation: CASQGVANEKLFF.

The V call is TRBV6-1, the J call TRBJ2-7; 9 bases are a match to TRBD1. J lost 1 base, V lost 3 bases, and 7 bases had no gene match. CDR1 is MNHNS and CDR2 is SASEGT in the germline V gene. This CDR3 is built from 16 residues. CDR3 amino acids: CASSDQNRGLSYEQYF. In nucleotides, the CDR3 is TGTGCCAGCAGTGACCAAAACAGGGGGCTTTCCTACGAGCAGTACTTC.

The chain is built from TRBV4-2 and TRBJ2-4, with 8 nucleotides matching TRBD2. Losses at the gene ends were 1 base for V and 1 base for J; bases not matched to a gene: 12. This CDR3 has 19 amino acids. Germline loops: CDR1 LGHNA, CDR2 YNFKEQ. The CDR3, as DNA: TGTGCCAGCAGCCAAGTTCGGGGGGGGTTCGAACTTGCCAAAAACATTCAGTACTTC. Its protein is CASSQVRGGFELAKNIQYF.

The CDR3 DNA reads TGCACCAGCAGCCAAGGATTTGACACGCGTCAGACCGGGGAGCTGTTTTTT. It specifies CTSSQGFDTRQTGELFF. The rearrangement uses TRBV1 and TRBJ2-2; TRBD1 reflects the table's D call only, with no check against the DNA. TRBV1 counts as a pseudogene. The CDR3 contains 17 residues.

The chain combines TRBV6-6 with TRBJ2-2, with D perhaps assigned TRBD1 or TRBD2 (6 bases each). Per the germline V gene, CDR1 is MNHNY and CDR2 is SVGAGI (reference sequence). Trimming took off 5 bases at V and 3 bases at J, with 16 bases between the two ends. The CDR3 totals 16 residues. This CDR3 is CASSTGGRADTGELFF. The CDR3 DNA is TGTGCCAGCAGTACCGGGGGCAGGGCGGACACCGGGGAGCTGTTTTTT.

This clone was found once. The rearrangement links TRBV5-6 to TRBJ2-5; 16 nucleotides line up with TRBD2. Germline CDR1 reads SGHDT; CDR2 reads YYEEEE. The CDR3 is 18 residues long. V lost 5 bases and J lost 5; bases outside the gene matches: 12. CDR3 protein: CASSTGTSGGAGGETQYF. Written as DNA, the CDR3 is TGTGCCAGCAGTACCGGGACTAGCGGGGGGGCCGGAGGTGAGACCCAGTACTTC.

The V and J genes are TRBV9 and TRBJ2-2; D is ambiguous. V dropped 4 bases and J dropped 5 bases, with 12 bases sitting between them. Germline CDR1 and CDR2: SGDLS and YYNGEE. The CDR3 spans 14 residues. In nucleotides, the CDR3 is TGTGCCAGCAGCCGCCCGGTCGGGACCGGGGAGCTGTTTTTT. Protein: CASSRPVGTGELFF.

The chain recombines TRBV7-9 with TRBJ2-7; weak D call: TRBD2 (6 bases). Trimming shortened V by 1 base and J by 0 bases, and 13 bases separated the two germline ends. This CDR3 region has 16 residues. In germline, CDR1 is SEHNR, CDR2 FQNEAQ (reference sequence). The CDR3 sequence is CASSLEAGHGSYEQYF. The CDR3 DNA follows: TGTGCCAGCAGCTTAGAAGCGGGCCACGGCTCCTACGAGCAGTACTTC.

The chain recombines TRBV10-2 with TRBJ1-1; TRBD1 aligns across 10 bases. J gave up 6 bases and V 4 bases, and 2 bases lay outside the gene matches. Germline V lookup: CDR1 WSHSY, CDR2 SAAADI. The CDR3 is made up of 13 amino acids. CDR3 protein: CASSGTGGSEAFF. DNA for the CDR3: TGCGCCAGCAGTGGGACAGGGGGGTCTGAAGCTTTCTTT.

The CDR3 is CASSVVASGGNTGELFF. CDR3 DNA sequence: TGTGCCAGCAGCGTAGTGGCTAGCGGGGGGAACACCGGGGAGCTGTTTTTT. The rearrangement links TRBV9 to TRBJ2-2, with TRBD2 identical over 10 bases. The germline CDR1 and CDR2 sequences are SGDLS and YYNGEE. There are 17 residues in the CDR3. V lost 0 bases to trimming and J lost 1 base; unmatched junction nucleotides: 3.